The present TCR beta chain was sequenced within a study of blood T cell repertoires in COVID-19. Study in general: The samples span acute and convalescent COVID-19 from the United States, Italy and Spain. PBMCs, B-cell-depleted T cells, or T cells were the source of the cDNA or gDNA that made up the material.

CDR3 length: 15 amino acids. The V gene end was trimmed by 5 bases and the J gene end by 4 bases; junction bases not matched to a gene: 8. Germline CDR1 is SGHVS and CDR2 is FNYEAQ. In the authors' methods: Nucleated cell number was recorded as an estimate derived from reference gene primer amplification. The repertoire was sequenced with immunoSEQ multiplex PCR; TCRdb's copy has only in-frame clones and lacks some. That table furnishes V, J and clone size, whereas the DNA furnished D and trimming. The table has tens of thousands of clones, 83% seen once. The clonotype was recovered from a man in his fifties or sixties with active COVID-19. V gene TRBV7-6 combines with J gene TRBJ2-7, with 10 positions matching TRBD1. The sequencing input was peripheral blood. CDR3 sequence: CASSLRGTGVYEQYF. As DNA, the CDR3 is TGTGCCAGCAGCCTCCGGGGGACAGGGGTATACGAGCAGTACTTC.